The rows below give T cell receptor beta chains drawn from one sample of a study of cytomegalovirus exposure and HLA in healthy donors. The method was immunoSEQ multiplex PCR; TCRdb's version includes in-frame clones alone and lacks a portion of them. The table has approximately 130,000 clones, about 78% seen once; the top ten hold approximately 2.6%. The sample consisted of PBMCs. The receptor set was obtained from a human donor in good health. CDR3s include the opening cysteine and the closing phenylalanine or tryptophan. The size of a clone is reported for some rows only, either as once, few or many, or as a class for expanded clones.

clone_size	cdr3_length	v_call	j_call	cdr3_aa
NA	17	TRBV28	TRBJ2-7	CASSPLPYRDRDYEQYF
NA	19	TRBV7-6	TRBJ2-7	CASSRLRLGVGEEGYEQYF
few	15	TRBV27	TRBJ2-7	CASSPGAGDFYEQYF
few	18	TRBV7-2	TRBJ2-7	CASSPRQARSGSPYEQYF
NA	17	TRBV7-9	TRBJ1-2	CASSSGRRTENNYGYTF
NA	12	TRBV7-2	TRBJ1-1	CASSRDTYEAFF
few	17	TRBV19	TRBJ2-2	CASSIGWRGQGAGELFF
NA	15	TRBV4-3	TRBJ2-3	CASSQGLAGTDTQYF
NA	13	TRBV5-1	TRBJ1-1	CASSFEQGGEAFF
NA	15	TRBV6-5	TRBJ2-1	CASSLQNQVYNEQFF